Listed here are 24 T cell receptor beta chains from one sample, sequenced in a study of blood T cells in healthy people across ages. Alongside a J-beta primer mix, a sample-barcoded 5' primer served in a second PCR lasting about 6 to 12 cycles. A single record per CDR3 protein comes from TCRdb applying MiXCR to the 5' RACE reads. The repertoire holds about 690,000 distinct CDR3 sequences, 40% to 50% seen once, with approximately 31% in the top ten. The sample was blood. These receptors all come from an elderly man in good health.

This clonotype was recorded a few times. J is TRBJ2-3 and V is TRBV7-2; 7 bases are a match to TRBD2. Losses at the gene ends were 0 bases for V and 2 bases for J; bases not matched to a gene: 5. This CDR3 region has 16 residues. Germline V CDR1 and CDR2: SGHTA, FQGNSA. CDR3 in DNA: TGTGCCAGCAGCTTAGCACCTACTAGCGTCACAGATACGCAGTATTTT. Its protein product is CASSLAPTSVTDTQYF. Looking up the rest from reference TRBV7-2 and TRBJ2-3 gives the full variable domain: GAGVSQSPSNKVTEKGKDVELRCDPISGHTALYWYRQSLGQGLEFLIYFQGNSAPDKSGLPSDRFSAERTGGSVSTLTIQRTQQEDSAVYLCASSLAPTSVTDTQYFGPGTRLTVL.

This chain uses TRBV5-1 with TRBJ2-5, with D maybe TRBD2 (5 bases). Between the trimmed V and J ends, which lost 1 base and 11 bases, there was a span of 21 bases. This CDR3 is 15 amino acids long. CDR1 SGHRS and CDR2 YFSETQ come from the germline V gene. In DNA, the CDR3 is TGCGCCAGCAGCTTGTACGGGGATTGGGCCAATGAGCAGTACTTC. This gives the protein CASSLYGDWANEQYF.

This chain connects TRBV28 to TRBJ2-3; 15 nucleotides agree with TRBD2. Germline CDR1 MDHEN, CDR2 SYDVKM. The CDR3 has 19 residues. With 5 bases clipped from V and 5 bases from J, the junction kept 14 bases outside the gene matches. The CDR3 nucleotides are TGTGCCAGCAGTCCGCTAGCAGGACTAGCGGGAGGGGTAGGAGATACGCAGTATTTT. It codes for CASSPLAGLAGGVGDTQYF.

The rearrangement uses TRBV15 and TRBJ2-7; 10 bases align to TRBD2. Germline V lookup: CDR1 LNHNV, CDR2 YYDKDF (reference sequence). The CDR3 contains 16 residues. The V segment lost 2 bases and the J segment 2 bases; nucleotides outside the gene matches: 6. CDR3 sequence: CATSRRRTSGAYEQYF. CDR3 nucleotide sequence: TGTGCCACCAGCAGAAGAAGGACTAGCGGAGCCTACGAGCAGTACTTC.

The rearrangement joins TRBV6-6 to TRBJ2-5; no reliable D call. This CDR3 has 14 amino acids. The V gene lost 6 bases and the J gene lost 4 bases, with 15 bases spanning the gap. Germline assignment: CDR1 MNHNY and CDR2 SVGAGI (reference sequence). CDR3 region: CASSGGGVRETQYF. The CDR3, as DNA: TGTGCCAGCAGCGGCGGTGGGGTCCGAGAGACCCAGTACTTC.

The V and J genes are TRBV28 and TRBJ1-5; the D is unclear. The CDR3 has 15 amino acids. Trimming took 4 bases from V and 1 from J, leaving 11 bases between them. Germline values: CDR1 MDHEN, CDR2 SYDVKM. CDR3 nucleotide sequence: TGTGCCAGCAGTTGGATCGCGGGGAGCAATCAGCCCCAGCATTTT. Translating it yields CASSWIAGSNQPQHF.

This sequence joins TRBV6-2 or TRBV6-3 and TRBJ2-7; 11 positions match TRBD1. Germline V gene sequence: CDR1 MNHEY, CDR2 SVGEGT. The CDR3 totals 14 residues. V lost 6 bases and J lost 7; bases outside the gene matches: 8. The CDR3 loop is CASSGQGARSEQYF. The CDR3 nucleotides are TGTGCCAGCAGCGGACAGGGGGCTAGGAGTGAGCAGTACTTC.

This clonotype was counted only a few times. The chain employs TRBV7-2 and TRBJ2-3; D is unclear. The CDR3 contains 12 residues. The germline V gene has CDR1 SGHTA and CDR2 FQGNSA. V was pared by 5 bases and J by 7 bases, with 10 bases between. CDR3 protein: CASSPGGNTQYF. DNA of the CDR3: TGTGCCAGCAGCCCCGGCGGAAATACGCAGTATTTT.

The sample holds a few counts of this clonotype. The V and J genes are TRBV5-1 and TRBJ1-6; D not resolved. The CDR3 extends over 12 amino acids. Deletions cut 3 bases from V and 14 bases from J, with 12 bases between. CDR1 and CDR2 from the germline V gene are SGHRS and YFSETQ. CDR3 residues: CASSSNRGALHF. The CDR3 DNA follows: TGCGCCAGCAGCTCCAATCGGGGAGCCCTCCACTTT.

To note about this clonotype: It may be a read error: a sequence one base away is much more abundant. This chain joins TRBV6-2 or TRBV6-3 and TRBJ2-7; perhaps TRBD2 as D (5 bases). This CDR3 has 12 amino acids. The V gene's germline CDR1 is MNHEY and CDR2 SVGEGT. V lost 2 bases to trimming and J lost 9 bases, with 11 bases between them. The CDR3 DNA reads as TGTGCCAGCAGTTACAAGAGAGGACTGCAGTACTTC. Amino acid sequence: CASSYKRGLQYF.

The CDR3 sequence: CATSDHQGSTDTQYF. CDR3 DNA: TGTGCCACCAGTGATCACCAGGGTAGCACAGATACGCAGTATTTT. The chain links TRBV24-1 to TRBJ2-3, with D possibly being TRBD1 (5 bases). Germline V gene lookup returns CDR1 KGHDR and CDR2 SFDVKD. Trimming took 3 bases from V and 0 from J, leaving 9 bases between them. The CDR3 has 15 residues.

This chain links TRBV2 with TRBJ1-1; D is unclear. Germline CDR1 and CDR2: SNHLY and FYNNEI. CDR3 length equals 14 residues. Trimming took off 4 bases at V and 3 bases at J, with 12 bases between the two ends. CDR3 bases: TGTGCCAGCAGTGTTGCAGGCTTGGACACTGAAGCTTTCTTT. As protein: CASSVAGLDTEAFF.

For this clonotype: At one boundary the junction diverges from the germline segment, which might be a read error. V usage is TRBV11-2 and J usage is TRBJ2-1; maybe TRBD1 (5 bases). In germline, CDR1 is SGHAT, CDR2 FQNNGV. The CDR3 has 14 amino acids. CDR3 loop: CAGSSGQTFNEQFF. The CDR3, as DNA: TGTGCCGGCAGCTCTGGACAAACGTTCAATGAGCAGTTCTTC.

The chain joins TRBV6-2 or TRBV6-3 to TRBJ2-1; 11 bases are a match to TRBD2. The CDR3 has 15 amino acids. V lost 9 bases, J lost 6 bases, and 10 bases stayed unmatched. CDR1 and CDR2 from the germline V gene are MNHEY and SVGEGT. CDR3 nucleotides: TGTGCCAGTGCAGGTGGGACTAGCGGCTCCAATGAGCAGTTCTTC. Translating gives CASAGGTSGSNEQFF.

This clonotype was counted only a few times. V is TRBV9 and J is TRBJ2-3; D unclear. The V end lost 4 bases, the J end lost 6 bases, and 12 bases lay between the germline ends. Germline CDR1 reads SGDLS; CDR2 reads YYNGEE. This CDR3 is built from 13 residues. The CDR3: CASSRGSPDTQYF. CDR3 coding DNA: TGTGCCAGCAGCCGCGGTTCCCCGGATACGCAGTATTTT.

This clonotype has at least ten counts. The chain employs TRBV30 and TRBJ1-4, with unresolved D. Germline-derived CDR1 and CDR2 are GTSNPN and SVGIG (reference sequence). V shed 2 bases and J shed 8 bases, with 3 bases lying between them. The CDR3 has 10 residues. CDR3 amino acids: CAWSKEKLFF. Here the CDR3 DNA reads TGTGCCTGGAGTAAAGAAAAACTGTTTTTT. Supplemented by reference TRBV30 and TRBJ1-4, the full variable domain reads SQTIHQWPATLVQPVGSPLSLECTVEGTSNPNLYWYRQAAGRGLQLLFYSVGIGQISSEVPQNLSASRPQDRQFILSSKKLLLSDSGFYLCAWSKEKLFFGSGTQLSVL.

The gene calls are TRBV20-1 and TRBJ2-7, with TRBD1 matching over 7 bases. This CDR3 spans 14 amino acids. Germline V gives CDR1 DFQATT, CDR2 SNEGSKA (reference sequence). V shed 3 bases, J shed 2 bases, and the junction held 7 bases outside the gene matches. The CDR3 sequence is CSASRGGPPYEQYF. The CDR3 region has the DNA TGCAGTGCTAGCCGAGGGGGCCCCCCCTACGAGCAGTACTTC.

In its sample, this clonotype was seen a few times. The CDR3 here is CSASRTSYEQYF. For the CDR3, the DNA is TGCAGTGCCAGTCGAACTTCCTACGAGCAGTACTTC. J is TRBJ2-7 and V is TRBV20-1; no reliable D call. The CDR3 extends over 12 amino acids. Deletions cut 6 bases from V and 1 base from J, with 10 bases between. Per the germline V gene, CDR1 is DFQATT and CDR2 is SNEGSKA (reference sequence).

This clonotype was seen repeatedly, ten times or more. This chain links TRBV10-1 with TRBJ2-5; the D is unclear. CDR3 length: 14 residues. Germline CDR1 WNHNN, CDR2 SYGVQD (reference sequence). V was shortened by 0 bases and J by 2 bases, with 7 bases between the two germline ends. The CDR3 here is CASSESGRQETQYF. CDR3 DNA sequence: TGCGCCAGCAGTGAGTCTGGCCGGCAAGAGACCCAGTACTTC.

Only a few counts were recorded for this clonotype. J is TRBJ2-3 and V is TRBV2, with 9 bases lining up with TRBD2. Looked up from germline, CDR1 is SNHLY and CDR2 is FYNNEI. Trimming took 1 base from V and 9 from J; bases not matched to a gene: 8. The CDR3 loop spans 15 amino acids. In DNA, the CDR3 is TGTGCCAGCAGTGAAGGCGGGGGGGGTCTTGGGACGCAGTATTTT. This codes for CASSEGGGGLGTQYF.

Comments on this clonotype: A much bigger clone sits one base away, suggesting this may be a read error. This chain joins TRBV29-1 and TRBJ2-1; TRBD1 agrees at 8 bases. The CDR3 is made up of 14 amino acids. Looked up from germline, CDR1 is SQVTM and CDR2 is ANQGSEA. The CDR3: CSVGRGQGYNKQFF. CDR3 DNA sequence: TGCAGCGTTGGCAGGGGGCAAGGTTACAATAAGCAGTTCTTC.

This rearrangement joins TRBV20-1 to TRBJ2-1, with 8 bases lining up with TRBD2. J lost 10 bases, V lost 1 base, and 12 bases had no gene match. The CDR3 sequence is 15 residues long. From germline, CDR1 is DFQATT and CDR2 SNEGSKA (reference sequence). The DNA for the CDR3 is TGCAGTGCTAGAGTACCGGGACTAGATTTACGGGAGCAGTTCTTC. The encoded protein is CSARVPGLDLREQFF.

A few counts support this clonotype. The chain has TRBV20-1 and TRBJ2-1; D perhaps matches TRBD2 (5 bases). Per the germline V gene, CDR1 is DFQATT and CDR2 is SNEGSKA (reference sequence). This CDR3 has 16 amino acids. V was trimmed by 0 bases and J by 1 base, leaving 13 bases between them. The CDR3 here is CSARDYGGQSYNEQFF. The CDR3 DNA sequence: TGCAGTGCTAGAGATTACGGCGGGCAGTCCTACAATGAGCAGTTCTTC.

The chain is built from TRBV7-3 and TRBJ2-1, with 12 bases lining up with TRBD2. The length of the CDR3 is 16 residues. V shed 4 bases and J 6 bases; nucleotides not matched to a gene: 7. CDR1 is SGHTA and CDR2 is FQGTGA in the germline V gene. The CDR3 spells CASSSQGGLAGNEQFF. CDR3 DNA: TGTGCCAGCAGCTCGCAGGGGGGACTAGCGGGCAATGAGCAGTTCTTC.